Presented here are 18 T cell receptor beta chains from one specimen sequenced in a study of cytomegalovirus exposure and HLA in healthy donors. It was with 60 Vbeta and 13 Jbeta primers that the PCR ran. Clones were read by immunoSEQ multiplex PCR, and TCRdb kept only the in-frame ones, dropping some. The table shows around 53,000 clones, with roughly 73% occurring only once. Sequencing was done on a sample of PBMCs. The source of these receptors is a man between 18 and 35 years old in good health and CMV-seronegative.

This clone has more than one count but fewer than ten. The V and J genes are TRBV7-9 and TRBJ1-5; D possibly corresponds to TRBD1 (6 bases). V was clipped by 8 bases and J by 3 bases, with 14 bases between them. The CDR3 is made up of 14 amino acids. Germline loops: CDR1 SEHNR, CDR2 FQNEAQ (reference sequence). CDR3 DNA: TGTGCCAGCCGGGGGCGGGGGAACAATCAGCCCCAGCATTTT. The encoded protein is CASRGRGNNQPQHF.

The gene calls are TRBV27 and TRBJ1-5; D remains unclear. Germline V gene data show CDR1 as MNHEY and CDR2 as SMNVEV (reference sequence). Trimming removed 6 bases from V and 0 bases from J, with 12 bases in between. The CDR3 totals 15 residues. CDR3 coding DNA: TGTGCCAGCAGGCGCCTGGACTTTAGCAATCAGCCCCAGCATTTT. Its protein is CASRRLDFSNQPQHF.

This rearrangement joins TRBV7-8 to TRBJ2-7; D may be TRBD1 (5 bases). With 4 bases removed from V and 4 bases from J, the gap between germline ends came to 11 bases. The CDR3 has 13 amino acids. Germline CDR1 SGHVS, CDR2 FQNEAQ. CDR3 nucleotide sequence: TGTGCCAGCAGCTCCCAATCAGGGTACGAGCAGTACTTC. Amino acid sequence: CASSSQSGYEQYF.

The rearrangement joins TRBV7-2 to TRBJ1-5, with unresolved D. CDR1 and CDR2 (germline): SGHTA, FQGNSA. V was cut by 1 base and J by 3 bases, with 7 bases left in between. The CDR3 spans 14 residues. This CDR3 is CASSLGVTNQPQHF. The CDR3 coding sequence is TGTGCCAGCAGCTTAGGAGTCACCAATCAGCCCCAGCATTTT.

This sequence joins TRBV9 and TRBJ2-1, with 7 bases fitting TRBD2. Per germline, CDR1 SGDLS and CDR2 YYNGEE. This CDR3 region has 15 residues. Germline trimming cut 6 bases from V and 7 bases from J; bases unmatched to any gene: 13. CDR3 nucleotide sequence: TGTGCCAGCACTAAAGAGGGCGGGAGTTTGAATGAGCAGTTCTTC. It specifies CASTKEGGSLNEQFF.

The J gene is TRBJ2-3, the V gene TRBV6-5, with a possible D match to TRBD2 (5 bases). CDR3 length: 15 amino acids. V lost 6 bases, J lost 0 bases, and 13 bases lay in between. Germline CDR1 is MNHEY and CDR2 is SVGAGI. The CDR3 bases are TGTGCCAGCAGCATATGGGGAGAGAGCACAGATACGCAGTATTTT. Protein sequence: CASSIWGESTDTQYF.

The chain links TRBV4-1 to TRBJ2-3, with TRBD2 identical over 7 bases. V was clipped by 2 bases and J by 2 bases; unmatched bases: 4. CDR1 and CDR2 (germline): MGHRA, YSYEKL. The CDR3 loop spans 15 amino acids. The CDR3 loop reads CASSQLAADTDTQYF. The CDR3 coding sequence is TGCGCCAGCAGCCAACTAGCGGCAGACACAGATACGCAGTATTTT.

The rearrangement links TRBV5-1 to TRBJ2-3; TRBD2 is a possible D gene (6 bases). The CDR3 runs to 16 residues. The V gene's germline CDR1 is SGHRS and CDR2 YFSETQ. With 4 bases removed from V and 1 base from J, the gap between germline ends came to 16 bases. CDR3 DNA sequence: TGCGCCAGCAGCACGGGAGCTGCCGGTGGCACAGATACGCAGTATTTT. It translates to CASSTGAAGGTDTQYF.

This chain links TRBV4-1 with TRBJ2-2; a weak D match, TRBD2 (5 bases). Germline CDR1 reads MGHRA; CDR2 reads YSYEKL. This CDR3 has 17 residues. Trimming shortened V by 2 bases and J by 1 base, and 14 bases separated the two germline ends. In nucleotides, the CDR3 is TGCGCCAGCAGCCAACCCCTGAAACGGGGGAACACCGGGGAGCTGTTTTTT. It yields the protein CASSQPLKRGNTGELFF.

This clone was found a few times. The chain recombines TRBV5-6 with TRBJ2-3; tentative D call: TRBD1 (5 bases). The CDR3 runs 14 residues. V gave up 3 bases and J gave up 4 bases, with 12 bases separating them. Germline V gives CDR1 SGHDT, CDR2 YYEEEE. CDR3 DNA sequence: TGTGCCAGCAGCTATACAGGAGTCGCAGATACGCAGTATTTT. Protein: CASSYTGVADTQYF.

The V call is TRBV7-8, the J call TRBJ2-7; TRBD2 matches 15 bases. V lost 5 bases to trimming and J lost 1 base; unmatched junction nucleotides: 12. Germline V gene lookup returns CDR1 SGHVS and CDR2 FQNEAQ. The CDR3 extends over 19 amino acids. The CDR3 DNA reads TGTGCCAGCAGCCCACGAAGGGGACTAGCGGGAGGTGCATCCTACGAGCAGTACTTC. As protein: CASSPRRGLAGGASYEQYF.

In this sample, this clone turned up a few times. This chain joins TRBV5-4 and TRBJ2-6; 8 positions agree with TRBD1. Losses at the gene ends were 3 bases for V and 0 bases for J; bases not matched to a gene: 8. Germline V gives CDR1 SGHNT, CDR2 YYREEE (reference sequence). The CDR3 has 18 residues. As DNA, the CDR3 is TGTGCCAGCAGCTCCCTAGGACAGGGAGCCTCTGGGGCCAACGTCCTGACTTTC. Translated, it gives CASSSLGQGASGANVLTF.

The rearrangement uses TRBV28 and TRBJ2-1, with D maybe TRBD2 (6 bases). V lost 5 bases and J 4 bases, leaving 18 bases between the germline ends. Per germline, CDR1 MDHEN and CDR2 SYDVKM. This CDR3 has 16 amino acids. In DNA form, the CDR3 reads TGTGCCAGCAGTCCGGGGGTGGGGCGGGCGTACAATGAGCAGTTCTTC. It translates to CASSPGVGRAYNEQFF.

The chain carries TRBV11-2 and TRBJ2-7, with TRBD1 as a possible D gene (5 bases). Trimming cost V 1 base and J 3 bases, with 13 bases left between them. Germline V gene sequence: CDR1 SGHAT, CDR2 FQNNGV. The CDR3 has 15 residues. CDR3 sequence reads: CASSLVLDSNYEQYF. In DNA, the CDR3 is TGTGCCAGCAGCTTAGTACTCGACAGCAACTACGAGCAGTACTTC.

The chain links TRBV6-1 to TRBJ2-3; D gene unclear. The CDR3 length is 14 residues. Trimming took off 6 bases at V and 3 bases at J, with 13 bases between the two ends. CDR1 and CDR2 from the germline V gene are MNHNS and SASEGT. CDR3 sequence: CASSLNTHTDTQYF. DNA for the CDR3: TGTGCCAGCAGCCTCAATACTCATACAGATACGCAGTATTTT.

V and J are TRBV30 and TRBJ2-1; D perhaps matches TRBD2 (5 bases). Looked up from germline, CDR1 is GTSNPN and CDR2 is SVGIG (reference sequence). This CDR3 is 13 amino acids long. Trimming left V 8 bases short and J 5 bases short, with 16 bases between. For the CDR3, the DNA is TGTGCCGGTCCCGGGAAAAGCAACAATGAGCAGTTCTTC. The encoded protein is CAGPGKSNNEQFF.

The chain links TRBV5-4 to TRBJ2-7, with D maybe TRBD2 (6 bases). V shed 2 bases and J shed 5 bases, with 8 bases lying between them. CDR1 SGHNT and CDR2 YYREEE come from the germline V gene (reference sequence). This CDR3 has 12 amino acids. The CDR3 sequence: CASSLLANEQYF. CDR3 nucleotide sequence: TGTGCCAGCAGCTTACTAGCAAACGAGCAGTACTTC.

This sequence joins TRBV10-3 and TRBJ2-4; weak D call: TRBD2 (5 bases). CDR1 ENHRY and CDR2 SYGVKD come from the germline V gene. The CDR3 is made up of 13 amino acids. Trimming left V 5 bases short and J 11 bases short, with 16 bases between. This chain's CDR3 is CAISRDPQSVQYF. The CDR3 DNA reads as TGTGCCATCAGTCGGGATCCGCAATCGGTTCAGTACTTC.